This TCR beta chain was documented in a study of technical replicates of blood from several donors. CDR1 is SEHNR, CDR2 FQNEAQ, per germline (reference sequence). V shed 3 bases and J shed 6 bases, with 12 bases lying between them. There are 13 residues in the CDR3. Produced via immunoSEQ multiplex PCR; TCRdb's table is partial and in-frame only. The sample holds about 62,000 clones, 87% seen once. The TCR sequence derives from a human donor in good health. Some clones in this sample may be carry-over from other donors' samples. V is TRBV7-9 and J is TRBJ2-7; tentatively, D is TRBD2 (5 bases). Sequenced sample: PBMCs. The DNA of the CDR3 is TGTGCCAGCAGCTTGATCTTCCGGGGCGAGCAGTACTTC. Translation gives CASSLIFRGEQYF.